This entry features one T cell receptor (beta chain) sequence. This table comes from immunoSEQ multiplex PCR, and its TCRdb copy is limited to in-frame clones, with some not included. Of roughly 150,000 clones listed, less than 90% are singletons. The germline CDR1 and CDR2 sequences are MNHEY and SMNVEV (reference sequence). This CDR3 is built from 16 residues. V was clipped by 5 bases and J by 4 bases, with 20 bases between them. The data were obtained in a study of cytomegalovirus exposure and HLA in healthy donors. This clonotype originated in a woman in her 30s in good health and CMV-seronegative. The V gene is TRBV27, the J gene TRBJ1-2; D unclear. The specimen sequenced was PBMCs. The CDR3 bases are TGTGCCAGCAGTAAGAGGACGGAAGCTTTCGGCTATGGCTACACCTTC. Translating it yields CASSKRTEAFGYGYTF.